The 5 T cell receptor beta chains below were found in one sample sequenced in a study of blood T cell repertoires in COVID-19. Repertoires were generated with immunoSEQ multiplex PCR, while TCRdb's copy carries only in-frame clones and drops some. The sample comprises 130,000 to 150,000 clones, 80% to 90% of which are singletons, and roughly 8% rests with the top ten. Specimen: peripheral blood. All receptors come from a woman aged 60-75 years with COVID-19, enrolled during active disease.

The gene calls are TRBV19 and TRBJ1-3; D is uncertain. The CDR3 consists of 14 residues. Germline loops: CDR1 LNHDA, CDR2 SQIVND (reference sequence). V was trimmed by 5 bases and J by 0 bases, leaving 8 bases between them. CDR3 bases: TGTGCCAGTAGTGGTGCCAGCTCTGGAAACACCATATATTTT. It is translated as CASSGASSGNTIYF.

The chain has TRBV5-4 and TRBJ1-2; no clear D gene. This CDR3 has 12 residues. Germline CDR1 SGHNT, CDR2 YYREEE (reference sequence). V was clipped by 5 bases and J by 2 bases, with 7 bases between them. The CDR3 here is CASSRENYGYTF. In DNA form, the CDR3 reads TGTGCCAGCAGTAGGGAGAACTATGGCTACACCTTC.

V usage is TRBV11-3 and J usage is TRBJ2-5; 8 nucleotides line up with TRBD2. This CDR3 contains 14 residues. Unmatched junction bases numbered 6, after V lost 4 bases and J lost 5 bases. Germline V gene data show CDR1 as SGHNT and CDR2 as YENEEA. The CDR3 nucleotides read TGTGCCAGCAGCTCGAACGGGGGGGCGGAGACCCAGTACTTC. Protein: CASSSNGGAETQYF.

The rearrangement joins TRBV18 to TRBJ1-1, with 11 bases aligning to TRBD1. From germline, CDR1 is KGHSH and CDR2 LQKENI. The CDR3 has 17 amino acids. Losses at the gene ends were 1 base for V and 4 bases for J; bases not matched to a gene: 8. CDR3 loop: CASSPLDRGTGGTEAFF. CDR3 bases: TGTGCCAGCTCACCACTAGACAGGGGGACAGGGGGCACTGAAGCTTTCTTT.

CDR3: CASSVGLVDQETQYF. CDR3 DNA: TGTGCCAGCAGCGTAGGACTAGTGGACCAAGAGACCCAGTACTTC. The gene calls are TRBV9 and TRBJ2-5, with D tentatively TRBD2 (6 bases). CDR3 length: 15 amino acids. Germline CDR1 and CDR2: SGDLS and YYNGEE. The germline V and J ends were trimmed by 0 bases and 0 bases, with 9 bases remaining between them.